This TCR beta chain was retrieved from a study of CD8 T cells in Susac syndrome. Findings and caveats of the study: As the study acknowledged, the number of individuals who were part of its TCR sequencing and HLA analysis was relatively small.

Germline lookup yields CDR1 MRHNA and CDR2 SNTAGT. V dropped 3 bases and J dropped 6 bases, with 19 bases sitting between them. CDR3 length: 16 amino acids. On this clonotype itself: Its target is not known.

RNA, at roughly 0.5 to 1 ug, was reverse transcribed with random hexamers. The amplification used immunoSEQ multiplex PCR on TCR beta CDR3; it spanned 54 Vbeta and 13 Jbeta. TCRdb analysed the immunoSEQ multiplex PCR reads with MiXCR anew, one entry per CDR3 protein. The profile shows approximately 150,000 distinct CDR3 sequences, roughly 95% of them singletons. This receptor was obtained from a human donor with Susac syndrome. The sequenced sample was CD4+ T cells from PBMCs. The chain carries TRBV6-4 and TRBJ2-3, with a tentative D call TRBD1 (6 bases). The CDR3 DNA is TGTGCCAGCAGTGAGGGTAGGACTCTGGGGGCCGATACGCAGTATTTT. This codes for CASSEGRTLGADTQYF.